Listed here are 26 T cell receptor beta chains from one sample, sequenced in a study of identical twins. TCRdb ran MiXCR on the 5' RACE reads and lists one entry per CDR3 protein. The profile shows 550 to 900 distinct CDR3 sequences, roughly 61% of them singletons. Sequencing was carried out using CD4+ T cells sorted from blood. These receptors all come from a woman under 30 in good health. This table probably holds off-target reads from a library built for another chain.

In its sample, this clonotype was seen once. The V gene is TRBV10-3, the J gene TRBJ2-5; tentatively, D is TRBD2 (6 bases). Between the trimmed V and J ends, which lost 2 bases and 7 bases, there was a span of 11 bases. Germline values: CDR1 ENHRY, CDR2 SYGVKD. The CDR3 has 13 amino acids. DNA of the CDR3: TGTGCCATCAGTGAGGCGGGGTCAGGGACCCAGTACTTC. Amino acid sequence: CAISEAGSGTQYF.

This clonotype was found once. The CDR3 spells CASSNPAATNIQYF. In nucleotides, the CDR3 is TGTGCCAGCAGTAATCCGGCAGCGACAAACATTCAGTACTTC. The rearrangement uses TRBV5-4 and TRBJ2-4; D not resolved. CDR1 is SGHNT and CDR2 is YYREEE in the germline V gene (reference sequence). V dropped 5 bases and J dropped 6 bases, with 15 bases sitting between them. CDR3 length: 14 amino acids.

The V call is TRBV20-1, the J call TRBJ2-5; 12 bases agree with TRBD1. V shed 5 bases and J 6 bases; nucleotides not matched to a gene: 7. The CDR3 loop spans 14 amino acids. Germline V gene lookup returns CDR1 DFQATT and CDR2 SNEGSKA (reference sequence). The DNA of the CDR3 is TGCAGTGCTGCCGGGACAGGGGGCTTTAAGACCCAGTACTTC. It codes for CSAAGTGGFKTQYF.

The chain links TRBV5-1 to TRBJ2-1; D remains unclear. V lost 6 bases, J lost 8 bases, and 18 bases lay in between. Per the germline V gene, CDR1 is SGHRS and CDR2 is YFSETQ. CDR3 length: 14 residues. For the CDR3, the DNA is TGCGCCAGCACATGGCCACGGCATGGGGATGAGCAGTTCTTC. Translating gives CASTWPRHGDEQFF.

The sample holds a few counts of this clonotype. The V gene is TRBV13, the J gene TRBJ2-7; D might be TRBD1 or TRBD2, each matching 5 bases. Germline V CDR1 and CDR2: PRHDT, FYEKMQ (reference sequence). V was shortened by 7 bases and J by 0 bases, with 16 bases between the two germline ends. The CDR3 length is 15 residues. CDR3 residues: CASKLRGGSSYEQYF. DNA for the CDR3: TGTGCCAGCAAACTTCGGGGCGGCAGCTCCTACGAGCAGTACTTC. The full variable domain, with the rest looked up from reference TRBV13 and TRBJ2-7, is AAGVIQSPRHLIKEKRETATLKCYPIPRHDTVYWYQQGPGQDPQFLISFYEKMQSDKGSIPDRFSAQQFSDYHSELNMSSLELGDSALYFCASKLRGGSSYEQYFGPGTRLTVT.

The V gene is TRBV11-2, the J gene TRBJ2-7; D not certain. Trimming shortened V by 4 bases and J by 7 bases, and 8 bases separated the two germline ends. The CDR3 covers 11 residues. CDR1 and CDR2 (germline): SGHAT, FQNNGV. CDR3 loop: CASSSSKEQYF. The DNA of the CDR3 is TGTGCCAGCAGCTCTTCGAAAGAGCAGTACTTC.

The rearrangement joins TRBV5-1 to TRBJ2-2; D not certain. This CDR3 comprises 12 residues. The V gene lost 5 bases and the J gene lost 2 bases, with 4 bases spanning the gap. In germline, CDR1 is SGHRS, CDR2 YFSETQ. The CDR3 DNA sequence: TGCGCCAGCAGAGGCAACACCGGGGAGCTGTTTTTT. It codes for CASRGNTGELFF.

This clonotype was detected only a few times. The chain couples TRBV12-3 or TRBV12-4 to TRBJ2-2; possible D gene TRBD2, 5 bases. The CDR3 covers 16 residues. The V end lost 3 bases, the J end lost 7 bases, and 18 bases lay between the germline ends. CDR3 protein: CASSFVPVGSGGELFF. In DNA form, the CDR3 reads TGTGCCAGCAGTTTTGTTCCCGTGGGGAGTGGCGGGGAGCTGTTTTTT.

The chain carries TRBV4-1 and TRBJ2-7; no reliable D call. Germline values: CDR1 MGHRA, CDR2 YSYEKL. The CDR3 sequence is 15 residues long. Trimming left V 0 bases short and J 0 bases short, with 9 bases between. CDR3 residues: CASSQDIVSSYEQYF. The CDR3 DNA is TGCGCCAGCAGCCAAGATATAGTCAGCTCCTACGAGCAGTACTTC.

This clonotype was seen only once. The chain carries TRBV15 and TRBJ2-7; unclear D gene. V was clipped by 2 bases and J by 1 base, with 15 bases between them. The CDR3 loop spans 16 amino acids. Germline V gives CDR1 LNHNV, CDR2 YYDKDF (reference sequence). The CDR3 sequence: CATSRPGGNPSYEQYF. CDR3 bases: TGTGCCACCAGCAGACCGGGTGGAAATCCTTCCTACGAGCAGTACTTC.

The rearrangement uses TRBV2 and TRBJ2-5, with D uncertain. CDR1 and CDR2 from the germline V gene are SNHLY and FYNNEI. The CDR3 is 14 amino acids. V was pared by 6 bases and J by 2 bases, with 13 bases between. CDR3 coding DNA: TGTGCCAGCAGCTCTGGACGGCTACAAGAGACCCAGTACTTC. As protein: CASSSGRLQETQYF.

The rearrangement uses TRBV15 and TRBJ2-2, with 7 bases aligning to TRBD2. This CDR3 spans 14 amino acids. J gave up 6 bases and V 3 bases, and 4 bases lay outside the gene matches. Germline CDR1 is LNHNV and CDR2 is YYDKDF (reference sequence). The CDR3 region has the DNA TGTGCCACCAGCAGGCCCCGGGGGGCCGGGGAGCTGTTTTTT. This codes for CATSRPRGAGELFF.

This clonotype was seen more than once but under ten times. The chain carries TRBV25-1 and TRBJ2-5, with 7 bases identical to TRBD1. Germline V gives CDR1 MGHDK, CDR2 SYGVNS. Trimming removed 3 bases from V and 5 bases from J; junction bases left unmatched: 6. This CDR3 is built from 14 residues. The CDR3 region has the DNA TGTGCCAGCAGTGAGACAGGGTTAAAGGAGACCCAGTACTTC. Its translation is CASSETGLKETQYF. The full variable domain, completed using reference TRBV25-1 and TRBJ2-5, is EADIYQTPRYLVIGTGKKITLECSQTMGHDKMYWYQQDPGMELHLIHYSYGVNSTEKGDLSSESTVSRIRTEHFPLTLESARPSHTSQYLCASSETGLKETQYFGPGTRLLVL.

There are a few counts of this clonotype. The chain carries TRBV10-3 and TRBJ2-1, with 7 bases fitting TRBD1. From germline, CDR1 is ENHRY and CDR2 SYGVKD. J lost 12 bases, V lost 0 bases, and 14 bases had no gene match. This CDR3 is 16 amino acids long. The DNA for the CDR3 is TGTGCCATCAGTGAGTCGAAAACCATAGCGTCAGGGGGGCAGTTCTTC. Its translation: CAISESKTIASGGQFF.

This rearrangement joins TRBV12-3 or TRBV12-4 to TRBJ1-5, with 7 bases matching TRBD1. Germline trimming cut 5 bases from V and 4 bases from J; bases unmatched to any gene: 14. CDR3 length: 17 residues. CDR3 coding DNA: TGTGCCAGCAGTACCGCCCGACAGGGTTTAAGGAATCAGCCCCAGCATTTT. It codes for CASSTARQGLRNQPQHF.

Remarks on this clonotype: One end of the junction does not line up with germline, which may come from a read error. V is TRBV20-1 and J is TRBJ2-2, with 8 bases matching TRBD2. The CDR3 totals 14 residues. Germline V gene sequence: CDR1 DFQATT, CDR2 SNEGSKA (reference sequence). CDR3 protein: CSANTGGVLGDLFF. CDR3 DNA sequence: TGCAGTGCTAACACCGGGGGGGTGCTCGGGGATCTGTTTTTT.

Turning to this clonotype: One end of the junction is discordant with germline, which a read error may explain. The rearrangement joins TRBV29-1 to TRBJ2-2, with D perhaps TRBD2 (6 bases). This CDR3 region has 11 residues. Germline V gives CDR1 SQVTM, CDR2 ANQGSEA. This CDR3 reads CSGKNGGKLFF. CDR3 coding DNA: TGCAGCGGAAAGAACGGCGGGAAGCTGTTTTTT.

The chain combines TRBV12-3 or TRBV12-4 with TRBJ2-3; D gene unclear. The CDR3 covers 13 residues. With 6 bases removed from V and 0 bases from J, the gap between germline ends came to 7 bases. The CDR3 coding sequence is TGTGCCAGCAGCCCGGTTAGCACAGATACGCAGTATTTT. Its protein is CASSPVSTDTQYF.

The CDR3 loop is CASSSHRGETQYF. CDR3 coding DNA: TGTGCCAGCAGTTCTCATAGGGGAGAGACCCAGTACTTC. The rearrangement joins TRBV12-3 or TRBV12-4 to TRBJ2-5; TRBD1 might be the D (5 bases). The germline V and J ends were trimmed by 4 bases and 4 bases, with 10 bases remaining between them. The CDR3 runs to 13 residues.

This chain joins TRBV30 and TRBJ2-3; D perhaps matches TRBD2 (6 bases). Germline CDR1 is GTSNPN and CDR2 is SVGIG (reference sequence). Trimming removed 6 bases at V and 6 bases at J, with 10 bases between. The CDR3 length is 11 residues. The CDR3 here is CACPRGDTQYF. In DNA, the CDR3 is TGTGCCTGCCCACGGGGGGATACGCAGTATTTT.

The V gene is TRBV2, the J gene TRBJ2-3; a possible D gene is TRBD2 (5 bases). Germline V gene sequence: CDR1 SNHLY, CDR2 FYNNEI. The CDR3 consists of 14 residues. The V gene lost 2 bases and the J gene lost 5 bases, with 11 bases spanning the gap. CDR3 residues: CASSELTRGDTQYF. Written as DNA, the CDR3 is TGTGCCAGCAGTGAACTGACCCGGGGAGATACGCAGTATTTT.

The chain couples TRBV11-2 to TRBJ2-7; TRBD2 is a possible D gene (5 bases). CDR1 is SGHAT, CDR2 FQNNGV, per germline. CDR3 length equals 14 residues. Trimming pared 4 bases from V and 2 bases from J, leaving 12 bases between. CDR3 sequence: CASSYDGGTYEQYF. The DNA for the CDR3 is TGTGCCAGCAGCTACGACGGAGGAACCTACGAGCAGTACTTC.

The chain is built from TRBV5-1 and TRBJ2-7, with D uncertain. The germline CDR1 and CDR2 sequences are SGHRS and YFSETQ. CDR3 length equals 13 residues. V lost 0 bases, J lost 4 bases, and 8 bases lay in between. The CDR3 sequence is CASSLVQQYEQYF. The CDR3, as DNA: TGCGCCAGCAGCTTGGTTCAGCAATACGAGCAGTACTTC.

This sequence joins TRBV12-3 or TRBV12-4 and TRBJ2-3, with no clear D. This CDR3 has 15 residues. Trimming left V 3 bases short and J 5 bases short, with 15 bases between. The CDR3 DNA is TGTGCCAGCAGTTTGTTAGAGCCGACCCGAGATACGCAGTATTTT. Translating it yields CASSLLEPTRDTQYF.

This clonotype was counted between two and nine times. The V gene is TRBV7-6, the J gene TRBJ2-1; D is perhaps TRBD1 (6 bases). Germline V gene sequence: CDR1 SGHVS, CDR2 FNYEAQ. The CDR3 totals 13 residues. The V and J ends lost 5 bases and 7 bases respectively, with 12 bases between them. The CDR3 DNA reads as TGTGCCAGCAGCGTAAGACAGGAAAATGAGCAGTTCTTC. Protein sequence: CASSVRQENEQFF.

V is TRBV10-3 and J is TRBJ2-1, with unresolved D. Germline loops: CDR1 ENHRY, CDR2 SYGVKD. Trimming shortened V by 2 bases and J by 5 bases, and 4 bases separated the two germline ends. There are 12 residues in the CDR3. The CDR3 loop is CAISERDNEQFF. CDR3 coding DNA: TGTGCCATCAGTGAGCGAGACAATGAGCAGTTCTTC.